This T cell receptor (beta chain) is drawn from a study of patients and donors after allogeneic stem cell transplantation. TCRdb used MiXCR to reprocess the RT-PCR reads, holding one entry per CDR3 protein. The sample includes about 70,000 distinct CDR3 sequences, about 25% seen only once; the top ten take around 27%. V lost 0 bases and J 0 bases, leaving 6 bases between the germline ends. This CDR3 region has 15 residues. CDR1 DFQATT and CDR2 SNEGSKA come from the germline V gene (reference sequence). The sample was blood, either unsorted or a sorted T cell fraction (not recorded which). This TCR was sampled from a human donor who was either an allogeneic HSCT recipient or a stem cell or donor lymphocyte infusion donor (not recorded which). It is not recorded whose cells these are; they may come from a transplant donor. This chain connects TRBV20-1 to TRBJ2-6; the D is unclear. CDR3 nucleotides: TGCAGTGCTAGAGATGTAAGCTCTGGGGCCAACGTCCTGACTTTC. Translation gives CSARDVSSGANVLTF.